This record looks at one TCR beta chain sequence and its context. CDR1 is SGHTA, CDR2 FQGTGA, per germline. The CDR3 contains 13 residues. Germline trimming cut 3 bases from V and 7 bases from J; bases unmatched to any gene: 3. Only in-frame clones appear in the TCRdb table, and some are missing; sequencing was by immunoSEQ multiplex PCR. Of 150,000 to 200,000 clones listed, approximately 86% were seen once; the top ten hold roughly 3%. The record originates from a study of blood T cell repertoires in COVID-19. As for the study in general: The cDNA or gDNA used as material had been derived from T cells, B-cell-depleted T cells, or PBMCs.

Input material: peripheral blood. The receptor comes from a man aged 65 to 79 with acute or convalescent COVID-19. The chain links TRBV7-3 to TRBJ2-5, with TRBD2 identical over 9 bases. The CDR3 is CASSFGAGGTQYF. The CDR3 nucleotides read TGTGCCAGCAGCTTTGGAGCGGGGGGGACCCAGTACTTC.